Presented here are 24 T cell receptor beta chains from one specimen sequenced in a study of siplizumab effects on memory and regulatory T cells. The repertoire was sequenced with immunoSEQ multiplex PCR; TCRdb's copy has only in-frame clones and lacks some. The sample lists more than 50,000 clones, 93% occurring once. Sequenced input: CD8+ T cells sorted from blood. Receptors originate from a human donor in good health.

The V call is TRBV7-8, the J call TRBJ1-1, with 8 bases aligning to TRBD1. The junction had 12 bases not matched to a gene; V was cut back by 7 bases and J by 5 bases. Germline V gene sequence: CDR1 SGHVS, CDR2 FQNEAQ. The CDR3 contains 15 residues. The CDR3 reads CASTDLDRGGTEAFF. CDR3 nucleotide sequence: TGTGCCAGCACCGACCTCGACAGGGGTGGGACTGAAGCTTTCTTT. The variable domain in full, completed from reference TRBV7-8 and TRBJ1-1, reads GAGVSQSPRYKVAKRGQDVALRCDPISGHVSLFWYQQALGQGPEFLTYFQNEAQLDKSGLPSDRFFAERPEGSVSTLKIQRTQQEDSAVYLCASTDLDRGGTEAFFGQGTRLTVV.

The chain employs TRBV19 and TRBJ2-5; no clear D gene. V was cut by 1 base and J by 1 base, with 10 bases left in between. CDR3 length: 15 residues. CDR1 and CDR2 from the germline V gene are LNHDA and SQIVND (reference sequence). CDR3 sequence: CASSIGSGAQETQYF. The CDR3 DNA follows: TGTGCCAGTAGTATAGGATCCGGAGCCCAAGAGACCCAGTACTTC.

This clone rates as medium-sized. The CDR3 region has the DNA TGTGCCAGCAGTCCGGGGTCCTATGGCTACACCTTC. Translation gives CASSPGSYGYTF. This chain joins TRBV28 and TRBJ1-2; D remains unclear. The V end lost 5 bases, the J end lost 4 bases, and 8 bases lay between the germline ends. Germline CDR1 reads MDHEN; CDR2 reads SYDVKM. The CDR3 length is 12 residues.

The V and J genes are TRBV29-1 and TRBJ1-2; 10 positions agree with TRBD1. The CDR3 covers 13 residues. Germline V gives CDR1 SQVTM, CDR2 ANQGSEA. V trimming: 6 bases; J trimming: 5 bases; junction bases outside the gene matches: 6. As DNA, the CDR3 is TGCAGCGTAGGGGACAGGGGTTCATATGGCTACACCTTC. Translated: CSVGDRGSYGYTF.

This sequence joins TRBV10-2 and TRBJ2-5; no clear D gene. The CDR3 consists of 13 residues. CDR1 is WSHSY, CDR2 SAAADI, per germline. Trimming pared 3 bases from V and 2 bases from J, leaving 7 bases between. The DNA of the CDR3 is TGCGCCAGCAGTGAAGAGAGTCAAGAGACCCAGTACTTC. It specifies CASSEESQETQYF.

A word on this clone: Other DNA sequences of this sample code for an identical CDR3. V usage is TRBV27 and J usage is TRBJ2-7; TRBD2 agrees at 7 bases. The CDR3 runs to 13 residues. Germline CDR1 MNHEY, CDR2 SMNVEV (reference sequence). Trimming took 5 bases from V and 2 from J; bases not matched to a gene: 3. The CDR3, as DNA: TGTGCCAGCAGTCTCGGGACTACCTACGAGCAGTACTTC. Translated: CASSLGTTYEQYF.

With regard to this clone: This specimen includes other DNA sequences encoding the same CDR3. The rearrangement joins TRBV9 to TRBJ2-1; possible D gene TRBD2, 6 bases. CDR1 is SGDLS and CDR2 is YYNGEE in the germline V gene. The CDR3 extends over 13 amino acids. V lost 0 bases, J lost 7 bases, and 8 bases lay in between. The CDR3 loop is CASSVAGGNEQFF. The CDR3 DNA sequence: TGTGCCAGCAGCGTAGCTGGAGGGAATGAGCAGTTCTTC.

The V gene is TRBV4-1, the J gene TRBJ2-2; 10 nucleotides line up with TRBD2. The CDR3 sequence is 15 residues long. Germline-derived CDR1 and CDR2 are MGHRA and YSYEKL. V gave up 6 bases and J gave up 6 bases; unmatched junction bases: 7. Here the CDR3 reads CASRASGSPPGELFF. In DNA form, the CDR3 reads TGCGCCAGCAGGGCTAGCGGGAGTCCCCCCGGGGAGCTGTTTTTT.

This chain uses TRBV5-1 with TRBJ2-5; D call uncertain. In germline, CDR1 is SGHRS, CDR2 YFSETQ. There are 13 residues in the CDR3. V was shortened by 4 bases and J by 3 bases, with 10 bases between the two germline ends. The CDR3 sequence: CASSPRTEETQYF. For the CDR3, the DNA is TGCGCCAGCAGCCCTCGGACGGAAGAGACCCAGTACTTC.

The rearrangement uses TRBV19 and TRBJ1-1; no clear D. The CDR3 consists of 13 residues. Trimming took off 4 bases at V and 0 bases at J, with 6 bases between the two ends. Germline V CDR1 and CDR2: LNHDA, SQIVND (reference sequence). The CDR3 here is CASSRRLNTEAFF. Here the CDR3 DNA reads TGTGCCAGTAGTAGGAGGTTGAACACTGAAGCTTTCTTT.

The rearrangement links TRBV28 to TRBJ1-5; 7 bases agree with TRBD1. The CDR3 sequence is 13 residues long. Germline-derived CDR1 and CDR2 are MDHEN and SYDVKM. The J segment lost 4 bases and the V segment lost 7 bases, leaving 4 bases of the junction unmatched. Here the CDR3 DNA reads TGTGCCAGCATGGCGACAGGGAATCAGCCCCAGCATTTT. Its translation: CASMATGNQPQHF.

This clone was observed a single time. V is TRBV7-9 and J is TRBJ2-7; a weak D match, TRBD1 (5 bases). Germline lookup yields CDR1 SEHNR and CDR2 FQNEAQ (reference sequence). V was clipped by 4 bases and J by 7 bases, with 14 bases between them. This CDR3 is 13 amino acids long. Here the CDR3 DNA reads TGTGCCAGCAGCTATGGGGCAGTTCTTGAGCAGTACTTC. It translates to CASSYGAVLEQYF.

This clone showed up just once. This chain connects TRBV5-1 to TRBJ2-4; D tentatively reads TRBD1 or TRBD2 (5 bases each). Germline lookup yields CDR1 SGHRS and CDR2 YFSETQ. CDR3 length: 18 amino acids. The germline V and J ends were trimmed by 3 bases and 0 bases, with 19 bases remaining between them. The CDR3 DNA reads TGCGCCAGCAGCTGGGGGAATTCGGTCGCAGTAGCCAAAAACATTCAGTACTTC. Translated: CASSWGNSVAVAKNIQYF.

This chain links TRBV7-6 with TRBJ2-5; TRBD1 matches 8 bases. Germline loops: CDR1 SGHVS, CDR2 FNYEAQ. The J segment lost 0 bases and the V segment lost 7 bases, leaving 7 bases of the junction unmatched. The CDR3 covers 15 residues. DNA for the CDR3: TGTGCCAGCATGGTCGGGACAGGCGACCAAGAGACCCAGTACTTC. Translated: CASMVGTGDQETQYF. Complete variable domain (other parts from reference TRBV7-6 and TRBJ2-5): GAGVSQSPRYKVTKRGQDVALRCDPISGHVSLYWYRQALGQGPEFLTYFNYEAQQDKSGLPNDRFSAERPEGSISTLTIQRTEQRDSAMYRCASMVGTGDQETQYFGPGTRLLVL.

The chain combines TRBV7-3 with TRBJ2-2; the D is unclear. The ends were cut back, 6 bases at V and 6 bases at J, with 5 bases in the middle. The CDR3 has 11 residues. Germline values: CDR1 SGHTA, CDR2 FQGTGA. The CDR3 is CASRFAGELFF. The CDR3 bases are TGTGCCAGCAGGTTCGCCGGGGAGCTGTTTTTT.

This chain connects TRBV7-6 to TRBJ2-3; D ambiguous. The germline V gene encodes CDR1 SGHVS and CDR2 FNYEAQ. The CDR3 contains 15 residues. V was shortened by 5 bases and J by 1 base, with 13 bases between the two germline ends. CDR3 sequence: CASSNNPGRTDTQYF. CDR3 nucleotides: TGTGCCAGCAGCAACAACCCCGGTCGCACAGATACGCAGTATTTT.

CDR3: CSDHTYGQLGSGYTF. The CDR3 DNA sequence: TGCAGCGATCATACCTATGGACAGTTAGGGAGTGGCTACACCTTC. The V and J genes are TRBV29-1 and TRBJ1-2, with D possibly matching TRBD1 (6 bases). This CDR3 is built from 15 residues. Trimming cost V 7 bases and J 7 bases, with 25 bases left between them. Germline V lookup: CDR1 SQVTM, CDR2 ANQGSEA.

On this clone: Given the absence of the conserved phenylalanine or tryptophan at the CDR3 end, a read error is likely. Because the CDR3's place on the DNA is in doubt, the DNA is left out and the CDR3 is given as listed by TCRdb. V gene TRBV9 combines with J gene TRBJ2-6; the listed D gene, TRBD2, was not tested against the DNA. A total of 9 residues make up the CDR3, ends included. The germline V gene has CDR1 SGDLS and CDR2 YYNGEE. The CDR3 loop reads CASSSSGAR.

The chain is built from TRBV4-2 and TRBJ1-1; D is unresolved. The CDR3 is 16 amino acids. V lost 1 base, J lost 1 base, and 13 bases lay in between. Per germline, CDR1 LGHNA and CDR2 YNFKEQ. CDR3 sequence (DNA): TGTGCCAGCAGCCAAGCGCAACCTCTTGCGAACACTGAAGCTTTCTTT. Its translation is CASSQAQPLANTEAFF.

Here the CDR3 reads CSAWDGHNEQFF. DNA of the CDR3: TGCAGCGCCTGGGACGGACACAATGAGCAGTTCTTC. The genes are TRBV29-1 and TRBJ2-1, with D perhaps matching TRBD1 or TRBD2 (5 bases each). This CDR3 region has 12 residues. Germline lookup yields CDR1 SQVTM and CDR2 ANQGSEA. V was shortened by 7 bases and J by 5 bases, with 12 bases between the two germline ends.

The chain recombines TRBV29-1 with TRBJ1-1; D call uncertain. The CDR3 sequence is 11 residues long. The germline CDR1 and CDR2 sequences are SQVTM and ANQGSEA. With 7 bases removed from V and 1 base from J, the gap between germline ends came to 7 bases. The CDR3 DNA sequence: TGCAGCGGGAACAGGAACACTGAAGCTTTCTTT. It translates to CSGNRNTEAFF.

V and J are TRBV7-8 and TRBJ2-5, with TRBD1 as a possible D gene (6 bases). V dropped 5 bases and J dropped 4 bases, with 20 bases sitting between them. Germline loops: CDR1 SGHVS, CDR2 FQNEAQ. The CDR3 runs to 16 residues. This CDR3 is CASSDPGPPGAETQYF. The CDR3 DNA sequence: TGTGCCAGCAGCGATCCGGGACCCCCAGGGGCAGAGACCCAGTACTTC.

The chain is built from TRBV6-6 and TRBJ2-7; D call uncertain. The germline V and J ends were trimmed by 7 bases and 6 bases, with 10 bases remaining between them. This CDR3 region has 11 residues. Germline V lookup: CDR1 MNHNY, CDR2 SVGAGI (reference sequence). DNA of the CDR3: TGTGCCAGCACCGACTTCGGCGAGCAGTACTTC. Translating it yields CASTDFGEQYF.

The rearrangement joins TRBV19 to TRBJ2-1; D perhaps matches TRBD1 (5 bases). CDR3 length: 14 amino acids. V lost 7 bases and J lost 9, with 19 bases in between. Germline lookup yields CDR1 LNHDA and CDR2 SQIVND (reference sequence). The CDR3 bases are TGTGCCAGTACCTCAGTATTCCAGGGTAGTGAGCAGTTCTTC. This translates into CASTSVFQGSEQFF. Variable domain in full (rest from reference TRBV19 and TRBJ2-1): DGGITQSPKYLFRKEGQNVTLSCEQNLNHDAMYWYRQDPGQGLRLIYYSQIVNDFQKGDIAEGYSVSREKKESFPLTVTSAQKNPTAFYLCASTSVFQGSEQFFGPGTRLTVL.